These 21 T cell receptor beta chains came from one sample sequenced in a study of blood T cells in healthy people across ages. For the second PCR, which ran for about 6 to 11 cycles, a sample-barcoded 5' primer and a J-beta primer mix were used. MiXCR, applied by TCRdb to the 5' RACE reads, yields one record per CDR3 protein. Among approximately 2,000,000 distinct CDR3 sequences listed, roughly 43% were seen once. The sequencing input was blood. Receptors originate from a human donor in good health.

The V and J genes are TRBV7-8 and TRBJ2-3, with TRBD2 matching 10 bases. This CDR3 region has 19 residues. Losses at the gene ends were 2 bases for V and 0 bases for J; bases not matched to a gene: 11. CDR1 is SGHVS and CDR2 is FQNEAQ in the germline V gene. The CDR3 loop is CASSLIWLAGALSTDTQYF. The CDR3 bases are TGTGCCAGCAGCTTAATTTGGCTAGCGGGGGCCTTAAGCACAGATACGCAGTATTTT.

This clonotype turned up a few times. The rearrangement links TRBV7-2 to TRBJ2-7; no firm D call. Trimming pared 5 bases from V and 7 bases from J, leaving 21 bases between. Germline CDR1 SGHTA, CDR2 FQGNSA. The CDR3 runs to 15 residues. In nucleotides, the CDR3 is TGTGCCAGCAGCAAAGGCCCAAGCTCCTACAATGAGCAGTACTTC. Protein product: CASSKGPSSYNEQYF. Filled out from reference TRBV7-2 and TRBJ2-7, the complete variable domain reads GAGVSQSPSNKVTEKGKDVELRCDPISGHTALYWYRQSLGQGLEFLIYFQGNSAPDKSGLPSDRFSAERTGGSVSTLTIQRTQQEDSAVYLCASSKGPSSYNEQYFGPGTRLTVT.

The J gene is TRBJ2-7, the V gene TRBV3-1; 11 bases fit TRBD1. V gave up 8 bases and J gave up 5 bases; unmatched junction bases: 5. Looked up from germline, CDR1 is LGHDT and CDR2 is YNNKEL (reference sequence). The CDR3 sequence is 13 residues long. CDR3 DNA: TGTGCCAGCGGGACAGGGGGTAGACACGAGCAGTACTTC. This codes for CASGTGGRHEQYF.

This clonotype was counted a few times. This chain uses TRBV7-2 with TRBJ2-7; 13 nucleotides align to TRBD2. The J segment lost 0 bases and the V segment lost 5 bases, leaving 4 bases of the junction unmatched. Germline values: CDR1 SGHTA, CDR2 FQGNSA. The CDR3 contains 16 residues. This CDR3 reads CASSTSGGVVSYEQYF. The CDR3 DNA follows: TGTGCCAGCAGCACTAGCGGGGGGGTCGTCTCCTACGAGCAGTACTTC.

The chain carries TRBV20-1 and TRBJ1-1, with 7 bases matching TRBD1. Germline CDR1 reads DFQATT; CDR2 reads SNEGSKA (reference sequence). The junction had 11 bases not matched to a gene; V was cut back by 6 bases and J by 1 base. CDR3 length: 15 amino acids. CDR3 DNA: TGCAGTGCCCATGAAGACAGGGTGGAGAACACTGAAGCTTTCTTT. This codes for CSAHEDRVENTEAFF.

This chain joins TRBV6-2 or TRBV6-3 and TRBJ2-1; 13 bases agree with TRBD2. The germline V gene has CDR1 MNHEY and CDR2 SVGEGT. Unmatched junction bases numbered 6, after V lost 6 bases and J lost 10 bases. CDR3 length equals 14 residues. The DNA of the CDR3 is TGTGCCAGCAGGCCCGGGACTAGCGGGGCAGAGCAGTTCTTC. Residues: CASRPGTSGAEQFF.

This chain links TRBV4-3 with TRBJ1-5; 11 nucleotides align to TRBD1. Germline V gives CDR1 LGHNA, CDR2 YSLEER. The J segment lost 5 bases and the V segment lost 4 bases, leaving 10 bases of the junction unmatched. The CDR3 is made up of 17 amino acids. This CDR3 reads CASSPQAPGQGDQPQHF. The DNA of the CDR3 is TGCGCCAGCAGCCCTCAAGCGCCGGGACAGGGGGATCAGCCCCAGCATTTT.

The V call is TRBV7-2, the J call TRBJ1-2, with 9 bases matching TRBD1. Germline V gene sequence: CDR1 SGHTA, CDR2 FQGNSA. This CDR3 has 15 residues. The trim removed 3 bases at V and 2 bases at J, leaving 4 bases unmatched. CDR3 coding DNA: TGTGCCAGCAGCTTCGCGGGACAGGGCAACTATGGCTACACCTTC. This gives the protein CASSFAGQGNYGYTF.

The sample holds a few counts of this clonotype. The chain has TRBV5-8 and TRBJ1-1; D not certain. The germline V gene has CDR1 SGHTS and CDR2 YDEGEE. V dropped 6 bases and J dropped 10 bases, with 19 bases sitting between them. This CDR3 region has 13 residues. Here the CDR3 DNA reads TGTGCCAGCACTTTGCGGGCATCAAGAGCAGCTTTCTTT. It translates to CASTLRASRAAFF.

The gene calls are TRBV6-5 and TRBJ2-3; TRBD1 matches at 8 bases. The junction had 8 bases not matched to a gene; V was cut back by 2 bases and J by 10 bases. Germline V gene lookup returns CDR1 MNHEY and CDR2 SVGAGI. The CDR3 sequence is 14 residues long. The CDR3 sequence: CASSYASGQAAQYF. CDR3 DNA sequence: TGTGCCAGCAGTTACGCATCGGGACAGGCGGCGCAGTATTTT.

This chain joins TRBV29-1 and TRBJ1-1; perhaps TRBD1 as D (5 bases). This CDR3 spans 10 amino acids. V lost 5 bases to trimming and J lost 8 bases, with 9 bases between them. Germline V gene sequence: CDR1 SQVTM, CDR2 ANQGSEA. The CDR3 here is CSVFWGEAFF. CDR3 DNA sequence: TGCAGCGTTTTCTGGGGCGAAGCTTTCTTT.

CDR3 loop: CSVEGPSEISGVSTDTQYF. CDR3 sequence (DNA): TGCAGCGTTGAGGGTCCCTCGGAGATTAGCGGGGTTAGCACAGATACGCAGTATTTT. V and J are TRBV29-1 and TRBJ2-3; 8 nucleotides agree with TRBD2. CDR1 is SQVTM and CDR2 is ANQGSEA in the germline V gene. The trim removed 3 bases at V and 0 bases at J, leaving 17 bases unmatched. The CDR3 is 19 amino acids.

This clonotype was counted a few times. V is TRBV15 and J is TRBJ2-7; 10 nucleotides match TRBD1. Germline assignment: CDR1 LNHNV and CDR2 YYDKDF (reference sequence). This CDR3 has 17 amino acids. Trimming at V came to 3 bases and at J to 6 bases, leaving 14 bases not matched to a gene. The CDR3 sequence is CATSRVVHGTGAIEQYF. In nucleotides, the CDR3 is TGTGCCACCAGCAGGGTCGTTCACGGGACAGGGGCGATCGAGCAGTACTTC.

This clonotype was recorded many times. The gene calls are TRBV7-2 and TRBJ2-6, with 7 bases matching TRBD1. The CDR3 runs to 17 residues. The germline CDR1 and CDR2 sequences are SGHTA and FQGNSA. J lost 0 bases, V lost 5 bases, and 7 bases had no gene match. The CDR3: CASSASGTDSGANVLTF. CDR3 sequence (DNA): TGTGCCAGCAGCGCGTCCGGGACAGACTCTGGGGCCAACGTCCTGACTTTC. The whole variable domain, filled in from reference TRBV7-2 and TRBJ2-6, reads GAGVSQSPSNKVTEKGKDVELRCDPISGHTALYWYRQSLGQGLEFLIYFQGNSAPDKSGLPSDRFSAERTGGSVSTLTIQRTQQEDSAVYLCASSASGTDSGANVLTFGAGSRLTVL.

CDR3 region: CASSEMEETQYF. CDR3 nucleotides: TGTGCCAGCAGTGAAATGGAAGAGACCCAGTACTTC. V usage is TRBV6-1 and J usage is TRBJ2-5, with unresolved D. Trimming took 2 bases from V and 3 from J, leaving 4 bases between them. This CDR3 region has 12 residues. Looked up from germline, CDR1 is MNHNS and CDR2 is SASEGT.

J is TRBJ1-5 and V is TRBV30; no clear D gene. Germline V gene lookup returns CDR1 GTSNPN and CDR2 SVGIG (reference sequence). Trimming shortened V by 2 bases and J by 4 bases, and 12 bases separated the two germline ends. The CDR3 extends over 14 amino acids. The DNA for the CDR3 is TGTGCCTGGAGTCTGTCGGTCGTAAATCAGCCCCAGCATTTT. As protein: CAWSLSVVNQPQHF. The full variable domain, completed using reference TRBV30 and TRBJ1-5, is SQTIHQWPATLVQPVGSPLSLECTVEGTSNPNLYWYRQAAGRGLQLLFYSVGIGQISSEVPQNLSASRPQDRQFILSSKKLLLSDSGFYLCAWSLSVVNQPQHFGDGTRLSIL.

The chain joins TRBV27 to TRBJ1-1; TRBD1 might be the D (6 bases). Between the trimmed V and J ends, which lost 8 bases and 0 bases, there was a span of 13 bases. Germline assignment: CDR1 MNHEY and CDR2 SMNVEV (reference sequence). There are 14 residues in the CDR3. CDR3 amino acids: CASGIGQLNTEAFF. In DNA, the CDR3 is TGTGCCAGCGGAATTGGACAGTTGAACACTGAAGCTTTCTTT.

This clonotype has just a few counts. The chain couples TRBV5-1 to TRBJ1-1; D might be TRBD1 (6 bases). Trimming left V 3 bases short and J 11 bases short, with 20 bases between. The CDR3 is 14 residues long. The germline gives CDR1 SGHRS, CDR2 YFSETQ. The CDR3 DNA sequence: TGCGCCAGCAGCTACCGGGACAACCCTGAAGGGGCTTTCTTT. It yields the protein CASSYRDNPEGAFF.

CDR3 coding DNA: TGTGCCAGCAGCTTAACAGGGTCGGTCGAGCAGTACTTC. Protein product: CASSLTGSVEQYF. This chain links TRBV7-2 with TRBJ2-5; possibly TRBD1 for D (6 bases). The J call could be wrong; TRBJ2-7 is a better fit for the DNA end. CDR1 is SGHTA, CDR2 FQGNSA, per germline. The length of the CDR3 is 13 residues.

The rearrangement links TRBV3-1 to TRBJ2-7; 8 bases line up with TRBD1. Germline CDR1 reads LGHDT; CDR2 reads YNNKEL (reference sequence). V dropped 7 bases and J dropped 6; count of bases not matched to a gene: 14. The CDR3 loop spans 15 amino acids. The chain's CDR3 is CASTTLGRGHLEQYF. The CDR3 region has the DNA TGTGCCAGCACCACCCTAGGCAGGGGGCATCTCGAGCAGTACTTC.

This chain joins TRBV27 and TRBJ2-7; D unclear. The germline V gene encodes CDR1 MNHEY and CDR2 SMNVEV (reference sequence). The V gene lost 0 bases and the J gene lost 3 bases, with 12 bases spanning the gap. The CDR3 totals 15 residues. The CDR3 here is CASSLSAGLGYEQYF. DNA for the CDR3: TGTGCCAGCAGTTTATCAGCAGGTCTAGGCTACGAGCAGTACTTC.